Below, 9 T cell receptor beta chains from the same sample are listed, as sequenced in a study of shared clonotypes between healthy human individuals. The protocol was immunoSEQ multiplex PCR, while the TCRdb copy is restricted to in-frame clones and leaves out a portion. The data hold approximately 240,000 clones, with approximately 65% observed a single time. Sequencing was performed on memory CD4+ T cells sorted from blood. The subset here: CD45RA-negative fraction. The receptor source for this set is a man aged 25-40 years in good health.

This chain joins TRBV15 and TRBJ1-5; possible D gene TRBD1, 6 bases. CDR1 LNHNV and CDR2 YYDKDF come from the germline V gene (reference sequence). CDR3 length: 15 amino acids. V was pared by 2 bases and J by 7 bases, with 15 bases between. The CDR3 bases are TGTGCCACCAGCAGAAAACAGGGAAGGGAACAGCCCCAGCATTTT. Protein sequence: CATSRKQGREQPQHF.

This clone was recorded only once. The chain carries TRBV10-3 and TRBJ1-4, with 7 bases matching TRBD1. Germline CDR1 and CDR2: ENHRY and SYGVKD. CDR3 length: 14 residues. Germline trimming cut 7 bases from V and 9 bases from J; bases unmatched to any gene: 11. Written as DNA, the CDR3 is TGTGCCATCAAAGGAGACAGGGAAGACCAAAAACTGTTTTTT. Its protein is CAIKGDREDQKLFF.

This clone came up a few times. Other DNA sequences within the sample encode an identical CDR3. The chain has TRBV28 and TRBJ2-1, with D hard to call. Deletions cut 5 bases from V and 6 bases from J, with 5 bases between. The CDR3 is 11 residues long. Germline V gene lookup returns CDR1 MDHEN and CDR2 SYDVKM. CDR3 amino acids: CASSTFNEQFF. For the CDR3, the DNA is TGTGCCAGCAGTACCTTCAATGAGCAGTTCTTC.

This sequence joins TRBV18 and TRBJ2-6; D tentatively reads TRBD1 or TRBD2 (5 bases each). Germline-derived CDR1 and CDR2 are KGHSH and LQKENI. The V end lost 4 bases, the J end lost 4 bases, and 20 bases lay between the germline ends. The CDR3 sequence is 18 residues long. This CDR3 reads CASSRLREQASGANVLTF. DNA of the CDR3: TGTGCCAGCTCACGTCTCAGGGAGCAGGCTTCCGGGGCCAACGTCCTGACTTTC.

The V and J genes are TRBV18 and TRBJ2-1; D gene uncertain. V was cut by 0 bases and J by 4 bases, with 10 bases left in between. Germline V gene sequence: CDR1 KGHSH, CDR2 LQKENI. The CDR3 is made up of 15 amino acids. DNA of the CDR3: TGTGCCAGCTCACCACCGGATCTAGATTACAATGAGCAGTTCTTC. Its translation: CASSPPDLDYNEQFF.

V and J are TRBV5-3 and TRBJ2-1; 13 positions match TRBD2. TRBV5-3 is known as an ORF, though its function is uncertain. V gave up 4 bases and J gave up 16 bases; unmatched junction bases: 17. The CDR3 spans 16 residues. CDR3 in amino acids: CARSPKPTPGLAGYFF. The CDR3 nucleotides read TGTGCCAGAAGCCCAAAACCTACCCCGGGACTAGCGGGATATTTCTTC.

This clone was seen only once. The J gene is TRBJ2-3, the V gene TRBV28; no firm D call. This CDR3 comprises 12 residues. Germline V gene data show CDR1 as MDHEN and CDR2 as SYDVKM. The V and J ends lost 5 bases and 6 bases respectively, with 9 bases between them. For the CDR3, the DNA is TGTGCCAGCAGTCCACGGTTGGATACGCAGTATTTT. It is translated as CASSPRLDTQYF.

This sequence joins TRBV4-2 and TRBJ2-1; TRBD2 aligns across 12 bases. The CDR3 runs 16 residues. Germline assignment: CDR1 LGHNA and CDR2 YNFKEQ. With V trimmed by 1 base and J by 6 bases, 4 bases remained unmatched. CDR3 loop: CASSQVLAGGLNEQFF. The CDR3 DNA sequence: TGTGCCAGCAGCCAAGTACTAGCGGGAGGTCTCAATGAGCAGTTCTTC.

This clone was recorded once. The chain has TRBV7-8 and TRBJ2-5, with TRBD2 identical over 13 bases. J was trimmed by 5 bases and V by 5 bases; bases with no gene match: 5. Germline CDR1 is SGHVS and CDR2 is FQNEAQ. This CDR3 comprises 15 residues. The CDR3, as DNA: TGTGCCAGCAGCCCCATACTAGCGGGAGGGGAGACCCAGTACTTC. Its translation: CASSPILAGGETQYF.